Below are 13 T cell receptor beta chains sequenced from a single sample in a study of cytomegalovirus exposure and HLA in healthy donors. 13 Jbeta primers and 60 Vbeta primers were used for the PCR. Clones were read by immunoSEQ multiplex PCR, and TCRdb kept only the in-frame ones, dropping some. The sample shows approximately 38,000 clones, 66% of them seen only once. Sequencing was performed on PBMCs. The receptors stem from a middle-aged man in good health and CMV-seropositive.

This sequence joins TRBV7-2 and TRBJ1-2; D unclear. This CDR3 comprises 13 residues. Germline values: CDR1 SGHTA, CDR2 FQGNSA. Deletions cut 5 bases from V and 6 bases from J, with 13 bases between. The CDR3, as DNA: TGTGCCAGCAGCCGAGGGTTTGAGGATGGCTACACCTTC. Protein product: CASSRGFEDGYTF.

This clone was seen only once. The gene calls are TRBV28 and TRBJ1-2; 10 positions match TRBD1. The length of the CDR3 is 12 residues. With 11 bases clipped from V and 3 bases from J, the junction kept 3 bases outside the gene matches. CDR1 and CDR2 from the germline V gene are MDHEN and SYDVKM. The CDR3 bases are TGTGCCGGGGGGACAGGGGACTATGGCTACACCTTC. Translation: CAGGTGDYGYTF.

The chain has TRBV28 and TRBJ1-5; 10 nucleotides align to TRBD1. Germline V gene lookup returns CDR1 MDHEN and CDR2 SYDVKM. V was clipped by 5 bases and J by 7 bases; unmatched bases: 8. This CDR3 region has 15 residues. The CDR3 protein is CASSARDRGVQPQHF. In DNA form, the CDR3 reads TGTGCCAGCAGTGCCAGGGACAGGGGTGTCCAGCCCCAGCATTTT.

The chain employs TRBV5-1 and TRBJ1-5, with 8 bases lining up with TRBD1. V lost 4 bases and J lost 6; bases outside the gene matches: 6. The CDR3 runs 14 residues. The germline gives CDR1 SGHRS, CDR2 YFSETQ. CDR3: CASSPGQGGQPQHF. The CDR3, as DNA: TGCGCCAGCAGCCCAGGACAGGGAGGTCAGCCCCAGCATTTT. Full variable domain (remainder filled in from reference TRBV5-1 and TRBJ1-5): KAGVTQTPRYLIKTRGQQVTLSCSPISGHRSVSWYQQTPGQGLQFLFEYFSETQRNKGNFPGRFSGRQFSNSRSEMNVSTLELGDSALYLCASSPGQGGQPQHFGDGTRLSIL.

This clone is classed as medium-sized. The chain employs TRBV10-3 and TRBJ2-3; TRBD1 might be the D (5 bases). V was clipped by 0 bases and J by 6 bases, with 10 bases between them. Germline V CDR1 and CDR2: ENHRY, SYGVKD. CDR3 length equals 14 residues. The CDR3 DNA reads as TGTGCCATCAGTGAGTCGACAGACGCGGATACGCAGTATTTT. Translated, it gives CAISESTDADTQYF.

The chain uses TRBV7-8 and TRBJ2-2; weak D call: TRBD1 (5 bases). In germline, CDR1 is SGHVS, CDR2 FQNEAQ. V was trimmed by 0 bases and J by 8 bases, leaving 10 bases between them. This CDR3 comprises 14 residues. The CDR3 protein is CASSLAQGLGELFF. Here the CDR3 DNA reads TGTGCCAGCAGCTTAGCCCAGGGCTTGGGGGAGCTGTTTTTT.

This clone was seen a single time. The chain couples TRBV7-9 to TRBJ1-4, with a weak D call TRBD1 (5 bases). The V end was cut by 5 bases, the J end by 8 bases, with 12 bases between. The CDR3 length is 13 residues. The germline V gene has CDR1 SEHNR and CDR2 FQNEAQ (reference sequence). The chain's CDR3 is CASSGTGGEKLFF. The DNA for the CDR3 is TGTGCCAGCAGCGGGACTGGAGGGGAAAAACTGTTTTTT.

The genes are TRBV6-5 and TRBJ2-3; D call uncertain. The CDR3 consists of 13 residues. Between the trimmed V and J ends, which lost 2 bases and 10 bases, there was a span of 13 bases. In germline, CDR1 is MNHEY, CDR2 SVGAGI. In DNA, the CDR3 is TGTGCCAGCAGTTACCAGACTCTTGACGCGCAGTATTTT. This translates into CASSYQTLDAQYF.

The chain combines TRBV6-5 with TRBJ2-1; D perhaps matches TRBD2 (7 bases). The ends were cut back, 10 bases at V and 1 base at J, with 17 bases in the middle. The CDR3 consists of 15 residues. Germline CDR1 reads MNHEY; CDR2 reads SVGAGI. CDR3 sequence: CATKKGGGSYNEQFF. DNA of the CDR3: TGTGCCACTAAAAAGGGGGGGGGTTCCTACAATGAGCAGTTCTTC.

The gene calls are TRBV6-5 and TRBJ1-2, with a possible D match to TRBD1 (6 bases). V was trimmed by 10 bases and J by 5 bases, leaving 17 bases between them. The CDR3 has 13 amino acids. The V gene's germline CDR1 is MNHEY and CDR2 SVGAGI. The CDR3 DNA reads TGTGCCACGCAACAGGGTGACCCGTATGGCTACACCTTC. Protein product: CATQQGDPYGYTF.

This clone was seen more than once but under ten times. This sequence joins TRBV27 and TRBJ1-1; the D is unclear. Germline CDR1 is MNHEY and CDR2 is SMNVEV (reference sequence). CDR3 length: 15 residues. The V and J ends lost 2 bases and 2 bases respectively, with 12 bases between them. CDR3 sequence (DNA): TGTGCCAGCAGTTTAGCTGGGAGCATAAACACTGAAGCTTTCTTT. As protein: CASSLAGSINTEAFF.

In this sample, this clone turned up once. The V gene is TRBV28, the J gene TRBJ2-5; D ambiguous. CDR1 is MDHEN, CDR2 SYDVKM, per germline. With 6 bases removed from V and 5 bases from J, the gap between germline ends came to 10 bases. This CDR3 contains 12 residues. The DNA of the CDR3 is TGTGCCAGCAGACGGAGCACGGAGACCCAGTACTTC. This gives the protein CASRRSTETQYF.

Comment on this clone: At one of its ends the junction is not consistent with the germline gene, which may arise from a read error. The sample has other DNA sequences that encode this CDR3 too. Here the CDR3 DNA reads TGTGCCAGCAGCTTCTTCGGGGGGCCTAGCTTGCAGTACTTT. Protein: CASSFFGGPSLQYF. The chain joins TRBV13 to TRBJ2-7; D perhaps matches TRBD2 (7 bases). This CDR3 has 14 amino acids. The germline CDR1 and CDR2 sequences are PRHDT and FYEKMQ (reference sequence). The variable domain in full, completed from reference TRBV13 and TRBJ2-7, reads AAGVIQSPRHLIKEKRETATLKCYPIPRHDTVYWYQQGPGQDPQFLISFYEKMQSDKGSIPDRFSAQQFSDYHSELNMSSLELGDSALYFCASSFFGGPSLQYFGPGTRLTVT.